Sequencing of this T cell receptor (beta chain) was carried out in a study of CD8 T cells in Susac syndrome. It was with random hexamers that about 0.45 to 1 ug RNA was reverse transcribed. Amplification of TCR beta CDR3 was carried out by immunoSEQ multiplex PCR, which covered 54 Vbeta and 13 Jbeta segments. Each CDR3 protein gets one entry after TCRdb re-called the immunoSEQ multiplex PCR reads with MiXCR. The sample contains over 100,000 distinct CDR3 sequences, roughly 96% of which appear only once. The control participants were healthy donors, and these controls were matched with respect to both age and sex. FACS enriched CD8+ TEMRA cells, while bulk CD8+ and CD4+ were negatively isolated. This CDR3 region has 15 residues. V was cut by 0 bases and J by 3 bases, with 9 bases left in between. CDR1 is SGHNT, CDR2 YYREEE, per germline (reference sequence). Study outcomes and limitations: As the study acknowledged, the number of individuals who were part of its TCR sequencing and HLA analysis was relatively small.

Regarding this clonotype: The antigen remains unidentified.

The source is a human donor in good health. The sequenced material came from CD4+ T cells from PBMCs. V gene TRBV5-4 combines with J gene TRBJ2-2; D remains unclear. CDR3 loop: CASSLVGGDTGELFF. The CDR3 DNA is TGTGCCAGCAGCTTGGTAGGCGGAGACACCGGGGAGCTGTTTTTT.